This TCR beta chain appears in the sequencing data of a study of control samples from healthy donors and cancer patients. Sequenced by immunoSEQ multiplex PCR; TCRdb stores in-frame clones only, minus some. Of tens of thousands of clones detected, 93% appear once; the ten largest clones hold roughly 1.3%. This CDR3 contains 15 residues. The V gene's germline CDR1 is ENHRY and CDR2 SYGVKD. Losses at the gene ends were 6 bases for V and 1 base for J; bases not matched to a gene: 5. The sequence was collected from a woman in her 40s with lung cancer. The specimen sequenced was PBMCs. The gene calls are TRBV10-3 and TRBJ2-2, with 7 bases lining up with TRBD2. CDR3 in amino acids: CAIRVLAGNTGELFF. The CDR3 DNA sequence: TGTGCCATCAGGGTATTAGCGGGGAACACCGGGGAGCTGTTTTTT.